This entry concerns a single T cell receptor (beta chain). No antigen is known for it. The data stem from a study of Ad26.COV2.S vaccination and SARS-CoV-2 variants. In the study overall: Donor had been placed in the Ad26.COV2.S arm of the COV1001 trial. Once, or twice with 56 days between doses, Ad26.COV2.S was given intramuscularly. Whole-study findings and limits: Quantification of TCR breadth and depth may have yielded underestimates of total T cell responses.

Sequencing was performed with immunoSEQ multiplex PCR; in TCRdb, only in-frame clones are kept and a portion is missing. The sample contains about 350,000 clones, 85% to 90% of which appear only once. Germline V gives CDR1 SNHLY, CDR2 FYNNEI. The ends were cut back, 3 bases at V and 5 bases at J, with 10 bases in the middle. The CDR3 runs 13 residues. The treatment is: some 20 received Ad26.COV2.S at low or high dose, single or two shots; roughly 5 received placebo; per-sample allocation not given. Collection of samples fell on day 63 after the first vaccine or placebo injection. Its platform was an Ad26 vector, and its expressed antigen was Wuhan-strain SARS-CoV-2 spike.

J is TRBJ2-5 and V is TRBV2; D may correspond to TRBD1 or TRBD2 (5 bases each). The specimen comprised peripheral blood, sampled in a trial of Ad26.COV2.S vaccine versus placebo. The receptor was derived from a person between 18 and 59 years old who received the Ad26.COV2.S COVID-19 vaccine or a placebo. The CDR3 bases are TGTGCCAGCAGTGAGGGGGTCCGGGAGACCCAGTACTTC. Protein: CASSEGVRETQYF.